This T cell receptor beta chain was documented in a study of cytomegalovirus exposure and HLA in healthy donors. Study overall: Clustering assigned around 77% of the approximately 400 genotyped donors to the Caucasian-associated ancestry cluster.

Primers for the PCR totalled 60 Vbeta and 13 Jbeta. The assay was immunoSEQ multiplex PCR, and TCRdb's table has in-frame clones only and misses some. The table has 100,000 or so clones, 77% seen once. The V end was cut by 6 bases, the J end by 1 base, with 6 bases between. CDR3 size: 12 residues. Germline CDR1 reads MNHNY; CDR2 reads SVGAGI (reference sequence). The donors, nominally healthy at sampling, likely had unrecorded immune exposures. The sequenced material came from PBMCs. This sequence joins TRBV6-6 and TRBJ1-1; D is uncertain. This TCR was recovered from a man aged 35 to 55 in good health and CMV-seropositive. The CDR3 loop reads CASRPGNTEAFF. CDR3 DNA: TGTGCCAGCAGACCCGGGAACACTGAAGCTTTCTTT.